This TCR beta chain was profiled in a study of brain T cells in children with intractable seizures. Study-wide findings and caveats: Absence of clones before surgery may stem from lower sequencing depth.

The CDR3 is 14 residues long. With V trimmed by 4 bases and J by 4 bases, 5 bases remained unmatched. In germline, CDR1 is SGDLS, CDR2 YYNGEE. Pre-surgery treatment included at least one anti-epileptic drug. TCRdb's copy holds only in-frame clones and misses some; the assay was immunoSEQ multiplex PCR. The top ten clones hold approximately 6.5% of a sample with tens of thousands of clones, 85% to 95% of them seen once. Points on this clone: As yet, its antigen is unknown.

The sample here was peripheral blood, taken at surgery. The chain recombines TRBV9 with TRBJ1-5, with 7 bases lining up with TRBD1. The clonotype comes from a boy aged 10-17 years with focal cortical dysplasia and intractable seizures. This chain's CDR3 is CASSSGDSNQPQHF. In DNA form, the CDR3 reads TGTGCCAGCAGCTCGGGGGACAGTAATCAGCCCCAGCATTTT.